These T cell receptor beta chains were read from a single sample in a study of graft-versus-host responses after intestinal transplantation. Data came from immunoSEQ multiplex PCR; TCRdb stores just in-frame clones and leaves some out. This sample has about 59,000 clones, with about 94% found just once. Which antigens these TCRs recognize remains unknown. The source was unstimulated CD4+ T cells sorted from spleen or lymph node cells, collected before transplant. All receptors come from a human donor who was the organ donor for an intestinal transplant. Both conserved end residues are part of each CDR3. Fields, in order: J gene, D gene, V gene, clone size, CDR3 protein, CDR3 DNA. The D gene is left open where the match is weak. Not every row has a clone size; where given, it reads once, few, many or a size class.

J: TRBJ2-5; D: .; V: TRBV5-4; size: .; CDR3: CASSLVGETQYF; DNA: TGTGCCAGCAGCTTGGTCGGGGAGACCCAGTACTTC
J: TRBJ1-2; D: TRBD1; V: TRBV25-1; size: .; CDR3: CASSEGQGSYGYTF; DNA: TGTGCCAGCAGTGAGGGACAGGGGAGCTATGGCTACACCTTC
J: TRBJ1-6; D: .; V: TRBV5-1; size: .; CDR3: CASSLEGSSYNSPLHF; DNA: TGCGCCAGCAGCTTGGAGGGGAGCTCCTATAATTCACCCCTCCACTTT
J: TRBJ2-1; D: .; V: TRBV7-9; size: .; CDR3: CASSLGQTSYNEQFF; DNA: TGTGCCAGCAGCTTAGGACAGACCTCCTACAATGAGCAGTTCTTC
J: TRBJ2-1; D: TRBD2; V: TRBV2; size: .; CDR3: CASSAGTRHNEQFF; DNA: TGTGCCAGCAGTGCCGGGACTAGACACAATGAGCAGTTCTTC
J: TRBJ2-1; D: TRBD2; V: TRBV5-4; size: .; CDR3: CASSVSSGGGSYNEQFF; DNA: TGTGCCAGCAGCGTCTCTAGCGGGGGGGGTTCCTACAATGAGCAGTTCTTC
J: TRBJ1-5; D: .; V: TRBV2; size: .; CDR3: CASSGRGLRNQPQHF; DNA: TGTGCCAGCAGTGGGAGGGGGTTGCGCAATCAGCCCCAGCATTTT
J: TRBJ1-6; D: TRBD1; V: TRBV6-1; size: .; CDR3: CASSEIRKPGQGRSPLHF; DNA: TGTGCCAGCAGTGAAATCCGGAAACCGGGACAGGGCCGATCACCCCTCCACTTT
J: TRBJ1-5; D: TRBD1; V: TRBV7-2; size: .; CDR3: CASSIRTGTGTSGAQHF; DNA: TGTGCCAGCAGCATCCGCACCGGGACAGGGACCTCTGGAGCCCAGCATTTT
J: TRBJ2-7; D: TRBD2; V: TRBV5-1; size: once; CDR3: CASSLTGTSFYEQYF; DNA: TGCGCCAGCAGCTTGACCGGGACTAGTTTTTACGAGCAGTACTTC
J: TRBJ2-3; D: .; V: TRBV11-2; size: .; CDR3: CASSLDGPRTDTQYF; DNA: TGCGCCAGCAGCTTAGATGGGCCGCGCACAGATACGCAGTATTTT
J: TRBJ2-7; D: .; V: TRBV6-6; size: once; CDR3: CASRAPGVLWHEQYF; DNA: TGTGCCAGCAGAGCCCCGGGGGTATTATGGCACGAGCAGTACTTC
J: TRBJ2-3; D: TRBD2; V: TRBV10-3; size: .; CDR3: CAISASGGWTDTQYF; DNA: TGTGCCATCAGTGCTAGCGGGGGCTGGACAGATACGCAGTATTTT
J: TRBJ2-7; D: .; V: TRBV6-5; size: .; CDR3: CASRQATARSYEQYF; DNA: TGTGCCAGCAGGCAGGCGACGGCCCGCTCCTACGAGCAGTACTTC
J: TRBJ1-1; D: .; V: TRBV7-3; size: once; CDR3: CASSLNPRQGSTEAFF; DNA: TGTGCCAGCAGCTTAAACCCCCGGCAGGGTTCTACTGAAGCTTTCTTT
J: TRBJ2-7; D: TRBD2; V: TRBV6-5; size: .; CDR3: CASSRPGLAYEQYF; DNA: TGTGCCAGCAGCCGTCCGGGACTAGCGTACGAGCAGTACTTC
J: TRBJ2-5; D: TRBD2; V: TRBV5-1; size: .; CDR3: CASSVGTTQETQYF; DNA: TGCGCCAGCAGCGTCGGGACTACCCAAGAGACCCAGTACTTC
J: TRBJ1-6; D: .; V: TRBV19; size: .; CDR3: CASRLGSYNSPLHF; DNA: TGTGCCAGTAGACTCGGCTCCTATAATTCACCCCTCCACTTT
J: TRBJ1-2; D: .; V: TRBV18; size: .; CDR3: CASSSTDSYGYTF; DNA: TGTGCCAGCTCTTCGACCGACAGCTATGGCTACACCTTC
J: TRBJ1-2; D: .; V: TRBV7-2; size: .; CDR3: CASSLAAGLSGGYTF; DNA: TGTGCCAGCAGCTTAGCCGCAGGGCTGTCGGGGGGCTACACCTTC
J: TRBJ2-3; D: TRBD1; V: TRBV6-1; size: .; CDR3: CASDHRGRSDTQYF; DNA: TGTGCCAGCGACCACAGGGGGCGCTCAGATACGCAGTATTTT
J: TRBJ2-7; D: .; V: TRBV6-1; size: .; CDR3: CASSVSEANFYEQYF; DNA: TGTGCCAGCAGTGTTTCGGAGGCGAACTTTTACGAGCAGTACTTC
J: TRBJ2-2; D: .; V: TRBV27; size: .; CDR3: CASSRTLQTGGELFF; DNA: TGTGCCAGCAGCAGGACTCTACAAACGGGCGGGGAGCTGTTTTTT
J: TRBJ2-4; D: TRBD1; V: TRBV20-1; size: .; CDR3: CSARRQGVGF; DNA: TGCAGTGCTAGAAGACAGGGGGTCGGCTTC
J: TRBJ1-6; D: .; V: TRBV7-9; size: .; CDR3: CASSLLGPTYNSPLHF; DNA: TGTGCCAGCAGCTTATTGGGCCCAACGTATAATTCACCCCTCCACTTT
J: TRBJ2-1; D: .; V: TRBV5-4; size: .; CDR3: CASSLGPNEQFF; DNA: TGTGCCAGCAGCTTGGGCCCCAATGAGCAGTTCTTC
J: TRBJ2-5; D: TRBD2; V: TRBV5-1; size: .; CDR3: CASRTSWQETQYF; DNA: TGCGCCAGCCGGACTAGTTGGCAAGAGACCCAGTACTTC
J: TRBJ1-2; D: .; V: TRBV5-3; size: .; CDR3: CARSLAPLYGYTF; DNA: TGTGCCAGAAGCTTGGCCCCCCTCTATGGCTACACCTTC
J: TRBJ1-2; D: .; V: TRBV27; size: .; CDR3: CASSLYLGEGGYTF; DNA: TGTGCCAGCAGTTTATACCTAGGGGAAGGTGGCTACACCTTC
J: TRBJ2-2; D: TRBD2; V: TRBV4-1; size: .; CDR3: CASSNSGGAWTGELFF; DNA: TGCGCCAGCAGCAATAGCGGGGGGGCCTGGACCGGGGAGCTGTTTTTT
J: TRBJ2-5; D: .; V: TRBV5-6; size: .; CDR3: CASSFRMVLGGTQYF; DNA: TGTGCCAGCAGCTTTCGAATGGTGCTAGGAGGGACCCAGTACTTC
J: TRBJ1-2; D: TRBD1; V: TRBV5-1; size: once; CDR3: CASSLGGQDYGYTF; DNA: TGCGCCAGCAGCTTGGGGGGACAGGATTATGGCTACACCTTC
J: TRBJ2-3; D: .; V: TRBV5-1; size: .; CDR3: CASSLGRTASTDTQYF; DNA: TGCGCCAGCAGCTTAGGTCGGACAGCTAGCACAGATACGCAGTATTTT
J: TRBJ2-2; D: TRBD2; V: TRBV5-8; size: .; CDR3: CASRPERGGETGELFF; DNA: TGTGCCAGCAGACCAGAACGGGGGGGTGAGACCGGGGAGCTGTTTTTT
J: TRBJ2-7; D: .; V: TRBV27; size: .; CDR3: CASSLVRGLGEQYF; DNA: TGTGCCAGCAGTTTGGTTCGGGGGCTTGGCGAGCAGTACTTC
J: TRBJ2-7; D: .; V: TRBV4-1; size: .; CDR3: CASSPWVIPGSREQYF; DNA: TGCGCCAGCAGCCCTTGGGTCATTCCGGGAAGTAGAGAGCAGTACTTC
J: TRBJ1-2; D: .; V: TRBV29-1; size: .; CDR3: CSVSTDRQVYGYTF; DNA: TGCAGCGTCTCGACGGACAGACAGGTTTATGGCTACACCTTC
J: TRBJ2-2; D: .; V: TRBV6-5; size: .; CDR3: CASSYWQNTGELFF; DNA: TGTGCCAGCAGTTACTGGCAGAACACCGGGGAGCTGTTTTTT
J: TRBJ2-3; D: TRBD2; V: TRBV30; size: .; CDR3: CAWSSLAGGSDTQYF; DNA: TGTGCCTGGAGTAGTCTGGCGGGGGGTTCAGATACGCAGTATTTT
J: TRBJ1-2; D: .; V: TRBV19; size: .; CDR3: CASSTPGQERGYTF; DNA: TGTGCCAGTAGTACCCCGGGCCAGGAGAGAGGCTACACCTTC
J: TRBJ2-7; D: .; V: TRBV7-2; size: .; CDR3: CASSLKVRVPEQYF; DNA: TGTGCCAGCAGCTTAAAGGTTCGGGTCCCCGAGCAGTACTTC
J: TRBJ2-2; D: .; V: TRBV11-2; size: .; CDR3: CASSFGGHTGELFF; DNA: TGTGCCAGCAGCTTTGGAGGACACACCGGGGAGCTGTTTTTT
J: TRBJ2-1; D: TRBD2; V: TRBV2; size: .; CDR3: CASRQRGGGSSYNEQFF; DNA: TGTGCCAGCAGGCAGCGGGGCGGGGGAAGCTCCTACAATGAGCAGTTCTTC
J: TRBJ2-3; D: TRBD2; V: TRBV10-3; size: .; CDR3: CAISLAGGDTDTQYF; DNA: TGTGCCATCAGTTTAGCGGGGGGGGACACAGATACGCAGTATTTT
J: TRBJ2-3; D: TRBD2; V: TRBV7-2; size: once; CDR3: CASSPRGGDTDTQYF; DNA: TGTGCCAGCAGCCCTCGCGGGGGAGACACAGATACGCAGTATTTT
J: TRBJ1-2; D: TRBD1; V: TRBV6-1; size: .; CDR3: CASSDRGGYGYTF; DNA: TGTGCCAGCAGCGACAGGGGAGGCTATGGCTACACCTTC